The clone carrying this TCR beta chain was seen only a few times. Its antigen is not known. Naive CD8 populations comprised CD45RO-negative cells positively selected for CCR7, excluding terminally differentiated effector memory CD45RA+ cells. Clones were sequenced by immunoSEQ multiplex PCR, and TCRdb holds only the in-frame ones, with some missing. The top ten hold more than 1.5% of the sample, which has around 2,000,000 clones, 93% seen once. The ends were cut back, 5 bases at V and 4 bases at J, with 18 bases in the middle. In germline, CDR1 is PRHDT, CDR2 FYEKMQ (reference sequence). This CDR3 comprises 16 residues. This specimen belongs to a study of shared clonotypes between healthy human individuals. Study-level findings and limits: The study found 4.5% to 5% of naive CD4 clonotypes shared across a handful of donors. Non-shared clonotypes had lower generation probabilities than those shared by all four donors.

The genes are TRBV13 and TRBJ1-3; D is possibly TRBD1 (6 bases). Source material: naive CD8+ T cells from PBMCs. This TCR was sampled from a man aged 18 to 30 in good health. Some clones in this sample may be carry-over from other donors' samples. The CDR3 spells CASSVSRQVVGNTIYF. CDR3 nucleotide sequence: TGTGCCAGCAGCGTATCTCGACAGGTGGTGGGAAACACCATATATTTT.